This passage covers 26 T cell receptor beta chains from one sample sequenced in a study of shared clonotypes between healthy human individuals. Libraries were prepared by immunoSEQ multiplex PCR; TCRdb keeps only in-frame clonotypes and omits some of them. The profile shows approximately 2.5 million clones, around 90% of them singletons. Sequenced sample: naive CD4+ T cells sorted from blood. Described subset: CD45RA+ positively selected. The receptor set was obtained from a man between 18 and 29 years old in good health.

The chain links TRBV10-3 to TRBJ1-3, with unresolved D. This CDR3 spans 14 amino acids. CDR1 is ENHRY, CDR2 SYGVKD, per germline. Trimming shortened V by 6 bases and J by 0 bases, and 9 bases separated the two germline ends. The CDR3 spells CAISPPSSGNTIYF. Written as DNA, the CDR3 is TGTGCCATCAGCCCTCCCAGCTCTGGAAACACCATATATTTT.

J is TRBJ1-6 and V is TRBV21-1. TRBV21-1 is given as a pseudogene. The CDR3 contains 17 residues. In nucleotides, the CDR3 is TGTGCCAGCACAGGGACTCCGAGGAGCTCCTATAATTCACCCCTCCACTTT. It encodes CASTGTPRSSYNSPLHF.

This clone was seen more than once but under ten times. The chain joins TRBV19 to TRBJ2-2; 9 nucleotides agree with TRBD1. Per the germline V gene, CDR1 is LNHDA and CDR2 is SQIVND (reference sequence). Losses at the gene ends were 3 bases for V and 6 bases for J; bases not matched to a gene: 8. This CDR3 comprises 16 residues. CDR3 sequence reads: CASSIIRTGVAGELFF. CDR3 bases: TGTGCCAGTAGTATCATCCGGACAGGGGTGGCCGGGGAGCTGTTTTTT.

Comment on this clone: A read error may produce the germline difference seen at one junction end. V and J are TRBV25-1 and TRBJ1-1; D is undetermined. The germline gives CDR1 MGHDK, CDR2 SYGVNS. The length of the CDR3 is 13 residues. CDR3 loop: CAGSPRENTEAFF. The CDR3 nucleotides are TGTGCCGGCAGTCCAAGGGAGAACACTGAAGCTTTCTTT.

This clone came up once. The sample carries other DNA sequences with the same CDR3. CDR3 bases: TGCGCCAGCAGCCCCCAGGGCGGGAACACTGAAGCTTTCTTT. It translates to CASSPQGGNTEAFF. V is TRBV5-1 and J is TRBJ1-1; D might be TRBD1 (5 bases). Germline assignment: CDR1 SGHRS and CDR2 YFSETQ. This CDR3 contains 14 residues. The V end was cut by 4 bases, the J end by 1 base, with 11 bases between. The full variable domain, its missing parts supplied by reference TRBV5-1 and TRBJ1-1, is KAGVTQTPRYLIKTRGQQVTLSCSPISGHRSVSWYQQTPGQGLQFLFEYFSETQRNKGNFPGRFSGRQFSNSRSEMNVSTLELGDSALYLCASSPQGGNTEAFFGQGTRLTVV.

This clone was observed once. V and J are TRBV7-2 and TRBJ2-1; D not resolved. With 1 base removed from V and 7 bases from J, the gap between germline ends came to 11 bases. The germline V gene has CDR1 SGHTA and CDR2 FQGNSA. This CDR3 is 14 amino acids long. The CDR3 loop is CASSLVVARNEQFF. The CDR3 DNA reads as TGTGCCAGCAGCTTAGTCGTAGCTCGGAATGAGCAGTTCTTC. Supplemented by reference TRBV7-2 and TRBJ2-1, the full variable domain reads GAGVSQSPSNKVTEKGKDVELRCDPISGHTALYWYRQSLGQGLEFLIYFQGNSAPDKSGLPSDRFSAERTGGSVSTLTIQRTQQEDSAVYLCASSLVVARNEQFFGPGTRLTVL.

This clone showed up just a few times. The chain uses TRBV10-3 and TRBJ1-6; 8 nucleotides agree with TRBD1. Trimming at V came to 6 bases and at J to 7 bases, leaving 11 bases not matched to a gene. The CDR3 covers 16 residues. CDR1 is ENHRY and CDR2 is SYGVKD in the germline V gene. The CDR3 region is CAIRALGQGENSPLHF. The CDR3 nucleotides read TGTGCCATCAGGGCCCTTGGACAGGGAGAGAATTCACCCCTCCACTTT.

With regard to this clone: This sample also contains other DNA sequences that code for the same CDR3. The chain links TRBV6-5 to TRBJ1-1; possibly TRBD1 for D (6 bases). Between the trimmed V and J ends, which lost 6 bases and 1 base, there was a span of 12 bases. The germline V gene encodes CDR1 MNHEY and CDR2 SVGAGI. The CDR3 spans 14 residues. The CDR3 nucleotides are TGTGCCAGCAGCCGGGGACAAAGGAACACTGAAGCTTTCTTT. Translation: CASSRGQRNTEAFF.

CDR3 protein: CASSPGQEYGYTF. The CDR3 DNA follows: TGCGCCAGCAGCCCCGGACAGGAGTATGGCTACACCTTC. The gene calls are TRBV5-1 and TRBJ1-2; 7 nucleotides line up with TRBD1. CDR3 length: 13 residues. Germline lookup yields CDR1 SGHRS and CDR2 YFSETQ. Trimming removed 4 bases from V and 5 bases from J; junction bases left unmatched: 5.

The table lists this clone with a count of one. Written as DNA, the CDR3 is TGCGCCAGCAGCTTACCAAGGCTAGCGGGCACAGATACGCAGTATTTT. This gives the protein CASSLPRLAGTDTQYF. This chain connects TRBV5-1 to TRBJ2-3; 7 nucleotides agree with TRBD2. Germline V gene sequence: CDR1 SGHRS, CDR2 YFSETQ. The CDR3 loop spans 16 amino acids. The V gene end was trimmed by 2 bases and the J gene end by 1 base; junction bases not matched to a gene: 7. Complete variable domain (other parts from reference TRBV5-1 and TRBJ2-3): KAGVTQTPRYLIKTRGQQVTLSCSPISGHRSVSWYQQTPGQGLQFLFEYFSETQRNKGNFPGRFSGRQFSNSRSEMNVSTLELGDSALYLCASSLPRLAGTDTQYFGPGTRLTVL.

This chain connects TRBV6-1 to TRBJ1-6; D remains unclear. The V end lost 6 bases, the J end lost 6 bases, and 15 bases lay between the germline ends. In germline, CDR1 is MNHNS, CDR2 SASEGT. CDR3 length: 15 residues. CDR3 residues: CASRSIPGTNSPLHF. The CDR3 region has the DNA TGTGCCAGCAGAAGTATACCGGGAACTAATTCACCCCTCCACTTT.

The chain combines TRBV27 with TRBJ2-1; D is unresolved. This CDR3 has 14 residues. Germline V gene lookup returns CDR1 MNHEY and CDR2 SMNVEV (reference sequence). Trimming stripped 3 bases from V and 2 bases from J, with 8 bases between. CDR3 sequence reads: CASSLPGTYNEQFF. The DNA for the CDR3 is TGTGCCAGCAGTTTGCCGGGTACCTACAATGAGCAGTTCTTC.

The V gene is TRBV4-2, the J gene TRBJ2-7; perhaps D is TRBD1 or TRBD2 (5 bases each). The CDR3 has 14 amino acids. The germline V gene has CDR1 LGHNA and CDR2 YNFKEQ. Trimming removed 4 bases at V and 4 bases at J, with 14 bases between. CDR3 residues: CASSPEGDLYEQYF. CDR3 in DNA: TGTGCCAGCAGCCCCGAAGGGGACCTGTACGAGCAGTACTTC.

This clone has only one observation. This sequence joins TRBV5-1 and TRBJ2-3; D is possibly TRBD2 (6 bases). This CDR3 spans 15 amino acids. Germline V lookup: CDR1 SGHRS, CDR2 YFSETQ. V lost 3 bases and J 4 bases, leaving 15 bases between the germline ends. CDR3 loop: CASSSTTRLADTQYF. CDR3 bases: TGCGCCAGCAGCTCCACGACTAGGTTGGCAGATACGCAGTATTTT.

This rearrangement joins TRBV5-6 to TRBJ2-7, with a tentative D call TRBD2 (5 bases). CDR3 length: 16 amino acids. CDR1 and CDR2 from the germline V gene are SGHDT and YYEEEE. V was cut by 0 bases and J by 2 bases, with 15 bases left in between. The CDR3 protein is CASSLALAQRPYEQYF. CDR3 in DNA: TGTGCCAGCAGCTTGGCCCTAGCTCAGAGACCCTACGAGCAGTACTTC. The whole variable domain, remainder taken from reference TRBV5-6 and TRBJ2-7, is DAGVTQSPTHLIKTRGQQVTLRCSPKSGHDTVSWYQQALGQGPQFIFQYYEEEERQRGNFPDRFSGHQFPNYSSELNVNALLLGDSALYLCASSLALAQRPYEQYFGPGTRLTVT.

This chain connects TRBV10-3 to TRBJ2-7; 7 bases agree with TRBD1. Per the germline V gene, CDR1 is ENHRY and CDR2 is SYGVKD. CDR3 length: 13 amino acids. J was trimmed by 0 bases and V by 7 bases; bases with no gene match: 3. The CDR3 sequence is CAINRDSSYEQYF. In nucleotides, the CDR3 is TGTGCCATCAATCGGGACAGCTCCTACGAGCAGTACTTC.

Turning to this clone: Other DNA sequences in this sample translate to the same CDR3. This chain uses TRBV30 with TRBJ2-1; D uncertain. The V end was cut by 0 bases, the J end by 9 bases, with 9 bases between. The germline V gene has CDR1 GTSNPN and CDR2 SVGIG (reference sequence). This CDR3 is 12 amino acids long. CDR3 amino acids: CAWSVLAGEQFF. The CDR3 nucleotides read TGTGCCTGGAGTGTACTGGCAGGTGAGCAGTTCTTC.

The V call is TRBV7-3, the J call TRBJ2-5; possible D gene TRBD1, 6 bases. Germline loops: CDR1 SGHTA, CDR2 FQGTGA. V shed 2 bases and J shed 6 bases, with 10 bases lying between them. CDR3 size: 13 residues. In DNA, the CDR3 is TGTGCCAGCAGCTTATCAGGGGCCCAGACCCAGTACTTC. Protein: CASSLSGAQTQYF.

CDR3 nucleotides: TGCGCCAGCAGCTTGGCAGGGACCTCCGAGCAGTACTTC. This codes for CASSLAGTSEQYF. The chain is built from TRBV5-1 and TRBJ2-7, with D perhaps matching TRBD1 or TRBD2 (5 bases each). V dropped 0 bases and J dropped 6 bases, with 10 bases sitting between them. This CDR3 region has 13 residues. Germline V lookup: CDR1 SGHRS, CDR2 YFSETQ.

The chain employs TRBV10-3 and TRBJ2-2; TRBD1 aligns across 7 bases. From germline, CDR1 is ENHRY and CDR2 SYGVKD. This CDR3 is 14 amino acids long. Trimming at V came to 10 bases and at J to 0 bases, leaving 5 bases not matched to a gene. This CDR3 is CATRGQANTGELFF. The CDR3 bases are TGTGCCACCCGCGGACAGGCGAACACCGGGGAGCTGTTTTTT.

A word on this clone: In the same sample, other DNA sequences code for this CDR3. The CDR3 loop reads CASSLTGENSPLHF. The CDR3 nucleotides read TGCGCCAGCAGCTTGACAGGGGAAAATTCACCCCTCCACTTT. The chain uses TRBV5-1 and TRBJ1-6; 7 bases match TRBD1. This CDR3 spans 14 amino acids. After removal of 1 base from V and 7 bases from J, the junction contained 2 bases not matched to a gene. Germline V gene sequence: CDR1 SGHRS, CDR2 YFSETQ.

The chain uses TRBV4-1 and TRBJ2-2, with 7 bases matching TRBD2. CDR3 length equals 16 residues. Trimming removed 4 bases from V and 6 bases from J; junction bases left unmatched: 11. In germline, CDR1 is MGHRA, CDR2 YSYEKL. The chain's CDR3 is CASSPIGEREAGELFF. The CDR3 DNA is TGCGCCAGCAGCCCTATCGGCGAACGGGAGGCCGGGGAGCTGTTTTTT.

The chain couples TRBV30 to TRBJ1-1, with D tentatively TRBD1 (6 bases). The CDR3 loop spans 13 amino acids. The germline gives CDR1 GTSNPN, CDR2 SVGIG (reference sequence). Trimming pared 3 bases from V and 6 bases from J, leaving 14 bases between. The CDR3 is CAWRGGAEAEAFF. The CDR3, as DNA: TGTGCCTGGAGGGGGGGGGCGGAAGCTGAAGCTTTCTTT.

The chain combines TRBV6-5 with TRBJ2-7; D gene unclear. V lost 0 bases and J 2 bases, leaving 8 bases between the germline ends. The germline V gene encodes CDR1 MNHEY and CDR2 SVGAGI. The CDR3 has 14 residues. CDR3 DNA sequence: TGTGCCAGCAGTTACTCGATCTACACCTACGAGCAGTACTTC. Its protein is CASSYSIYTYEQYF.

The V call is TRBV4-1, the J call TRBJ2-5, with D tentatively TRBD2 (5 bases). Looked up from germline, CDR1 is MGHRA and CDR2 is YSYEKL. V was trimmed by 4 bases and J by 5 bases, leaving 11 bases between them. This CDR3 region has 13 residues. CDR3 DNA: TGCGCCAGCAGCCTACTAGTGAAGGAGACCCAGTACTTC. This gives the protein CASSLLVKETQYF.

This chain connects TRBV5-6 to TRBJ1-2; D not certain. The ends were cut back, 4 bases at V and 7 bases at J, with 17 bases in the middle. The CDR3 has 14 amino acids. Germline V gene sequence: CDR1 SGHDT, CDR2 YYEEEE. The DNA for the CDR3 is TGTGCCAGCAGCCCCCGGGGAGGGATTATTGGCTACACCTTC. Translated: CASSPRGGIIGYTF.